This record covers a single TCR beta chain. Its target is unknown. These data are taken from a study of T cell responses to AZD1222 COVID-19 vaccine. Findings of the study overall: Sampled repertoires all dated from after the peak T cell response.

Sequencing was performed with immunoSEQ multiplex PCR; in TCRdb, only in-frame clones are kept and a portion is missing. The sample shows 130,000 to 150,000 clones, about nine tenths of them seen only once. Trimming stripped 3 bases from V and 3 bases from J, with 7 bases between. The length of the CDR3 is 13 residues. CDR1 and CDR2 (germline): MNHEY, SMNVEV (reference sequence). The sequenced sample was peripheral blood, obtained on day 0 of AZD1222 vaccination. The gene calls are TRBV27 and TRBJ2-3; the D gene is possibly TRBD2 (5 bases). The TCR was taken from an adult in good health. The CDR3 DNA is TGTGCCAGCAGTTTCGGGGATACAGATACGCAGTATTTT. Its translation: CASSFGDTDTQYF.